This T cell receptor (beta chain) derives from a study of blood T cell repertoires in COVID-19. Study overall: Acute-phase and convalescent COVID-19 samples originated in the United States, Italy and Spain. Nucleic acid was either cDNA or gDNA, and it came from T cells, B-cell-depleted T cells, or PBMCs.

Original methodology: For nucleated cells, counts were estimated from reference gene primer amplification. Measured with immunoSEQ multiplex PCR; TCRdb has only the in-frame clones, and not every one. V, J and clone size were drawn from that table, and D and trimming were deduced from the DNA. The sample holds roughly 430,000 clones, roughly 87% seen once. Germline loops: CDR1 MNHNS, CDR2 SASEGT. The CDR3 covers 13 residues. The V and J ends lost 2 bases and 1 base respectively, with 6 bases between them. Recruitment covered over 20 US areas and drew participants whose ages spanned roughly 18 to 89 years.

The rearrangement joins TRBV6-1 to TRBJ2-7; D remains ambiguous. The sample consisted of PBMCs or T cells enriched from blood (not recorded which). This TCR was recovered from a middle-aged woman with acute COVID-19. CDR3 in DNA: TGTGCCAGCAGTGAACGGTCATCCTACGAGCAGTACTTC. Translation: CASSERSSYEQYF.